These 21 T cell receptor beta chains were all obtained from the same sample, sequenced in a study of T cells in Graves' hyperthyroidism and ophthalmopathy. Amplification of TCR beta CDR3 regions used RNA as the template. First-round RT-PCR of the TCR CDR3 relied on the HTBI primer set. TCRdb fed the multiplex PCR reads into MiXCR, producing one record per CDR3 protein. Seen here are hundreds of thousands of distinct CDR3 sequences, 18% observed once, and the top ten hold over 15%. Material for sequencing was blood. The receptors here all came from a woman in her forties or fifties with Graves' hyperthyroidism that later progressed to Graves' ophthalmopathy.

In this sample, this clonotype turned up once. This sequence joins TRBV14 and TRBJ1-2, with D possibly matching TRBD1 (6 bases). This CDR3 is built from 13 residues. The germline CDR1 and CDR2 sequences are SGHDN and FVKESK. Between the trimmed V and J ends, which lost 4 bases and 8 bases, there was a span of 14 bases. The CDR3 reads CASSPTQGSGYTF. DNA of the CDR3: TGTGCCAGCAGCCCAACACAGGGATCCGGCTACACCTTC.

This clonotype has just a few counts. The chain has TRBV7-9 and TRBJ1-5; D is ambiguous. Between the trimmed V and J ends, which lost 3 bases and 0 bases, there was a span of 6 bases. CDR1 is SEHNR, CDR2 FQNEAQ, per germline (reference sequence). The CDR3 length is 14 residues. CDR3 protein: CASSFTDSNQPQHF. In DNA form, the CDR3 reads TGTGCCAGCAGCTTTACGGATAGCAATCAGCCCCAGCATTTT.

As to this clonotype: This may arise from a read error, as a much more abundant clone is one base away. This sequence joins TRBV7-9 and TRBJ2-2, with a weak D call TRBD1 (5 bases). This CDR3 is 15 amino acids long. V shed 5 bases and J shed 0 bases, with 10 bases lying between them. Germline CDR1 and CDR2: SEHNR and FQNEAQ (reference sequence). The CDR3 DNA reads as TGTGCCAGCAGCCGGACACAATCGAACACCGGGGAGCTGTTTTTT. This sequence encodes CASSRTQSNTGELFF.

CDR3 residues: CASSVAHTGGFSGNTIYF. The CDR3 DNA reads as TGTGCCAGCAGCGTAGCTCATACAGGGGGCTTCTCGGGAAACACCATATATTTT. The chain uses TRBV9 and TRBJ1-3, with 9 bases matching TRBD1. V shed 0 bases, J shed 4 bases, and the junction held 11 bases outside the gene matches. The CDR3 runs 18 residues. From germline, CDR1 is SGDLS and CDR2 YYNGEE.

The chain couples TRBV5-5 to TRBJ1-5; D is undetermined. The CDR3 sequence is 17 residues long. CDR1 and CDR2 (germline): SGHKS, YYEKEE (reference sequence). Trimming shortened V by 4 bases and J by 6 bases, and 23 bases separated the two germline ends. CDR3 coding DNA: TGTGCCAGCAGCCCCATAGTTGCCGAAAGAGGTAGTCAGCCCCAGCATTTT. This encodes CASSPIVAERGSQPQHF.

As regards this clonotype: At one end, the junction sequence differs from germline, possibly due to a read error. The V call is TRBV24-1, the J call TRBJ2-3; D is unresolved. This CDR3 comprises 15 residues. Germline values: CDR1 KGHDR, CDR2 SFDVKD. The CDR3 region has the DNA TGTGCCACCAATGATTCACGACGGGGCACAGATACGCAGTATTTT. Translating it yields CATNDSRRGTDTQYF.

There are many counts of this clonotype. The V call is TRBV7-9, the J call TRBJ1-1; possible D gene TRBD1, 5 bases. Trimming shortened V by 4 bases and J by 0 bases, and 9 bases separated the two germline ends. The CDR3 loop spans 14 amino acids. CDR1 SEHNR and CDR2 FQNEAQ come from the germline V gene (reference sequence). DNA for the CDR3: TGTGCCAGCAGCTCCGGGACGGTGAACACTGAAGCTTTCTTT. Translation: CASSSGTVNTEAFF.

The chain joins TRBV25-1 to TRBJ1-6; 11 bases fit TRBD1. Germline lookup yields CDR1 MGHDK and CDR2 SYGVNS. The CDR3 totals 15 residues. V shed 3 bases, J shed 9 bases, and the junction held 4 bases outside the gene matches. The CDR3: CASSEGQGVFSPLHF. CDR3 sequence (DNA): TGTGCCAGCAGTGAGGGACAGGGGGTTTTTTCACCCCTCCACTTT.

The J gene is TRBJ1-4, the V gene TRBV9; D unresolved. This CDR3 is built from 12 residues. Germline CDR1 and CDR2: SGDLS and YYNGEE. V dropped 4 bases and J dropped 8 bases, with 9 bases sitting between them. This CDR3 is CASSPSAEKLFF. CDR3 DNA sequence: TGTGCCAGCAGCCCATCGGCCGAAAAACTGTTTTTT.

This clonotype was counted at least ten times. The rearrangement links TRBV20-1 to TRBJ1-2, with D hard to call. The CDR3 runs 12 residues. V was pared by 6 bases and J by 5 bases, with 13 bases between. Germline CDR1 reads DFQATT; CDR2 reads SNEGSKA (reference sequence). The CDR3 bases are TGCAGTGCCATGATAACAGTTTATGGCTACACCTTC. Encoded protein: CSAMITVYGYTF.

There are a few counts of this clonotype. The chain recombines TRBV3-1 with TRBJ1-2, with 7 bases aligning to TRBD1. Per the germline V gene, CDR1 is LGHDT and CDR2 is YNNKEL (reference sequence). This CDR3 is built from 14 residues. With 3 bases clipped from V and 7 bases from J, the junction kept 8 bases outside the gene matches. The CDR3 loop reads CASSQNRQGGGYTF. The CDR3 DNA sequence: TGTGCCAGCAGCCAGAACCGACAGGGAGGTGGCTACACCTTC.

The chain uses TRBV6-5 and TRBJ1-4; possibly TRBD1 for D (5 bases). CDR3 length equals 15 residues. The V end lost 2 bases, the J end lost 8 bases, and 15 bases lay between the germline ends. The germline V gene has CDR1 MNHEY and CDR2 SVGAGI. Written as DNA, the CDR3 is TGTGCCAGCAGTTACGTGGCGGGGGTGCAGGAAAAACTGTTTTTT. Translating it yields CASSYVAGVQEKLFF.

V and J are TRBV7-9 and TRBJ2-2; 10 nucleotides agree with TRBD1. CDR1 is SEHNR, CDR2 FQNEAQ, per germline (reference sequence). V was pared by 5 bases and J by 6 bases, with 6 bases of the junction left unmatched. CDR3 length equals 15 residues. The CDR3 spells CASSPDRGRAGELFF. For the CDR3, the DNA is TGTGCCAGCAGCCCTGACAGGGGGCGGGCCGGGGAGCTGTTTTTT.

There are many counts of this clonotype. The CDR3, as DNA: TGTGCCAGCAGTTACCCGGGACAGGATGGTGGCTACACCTTC. Protein: CASSYPGQDGGYTF. This chain joins TRBV12-3 or TRBV12-4 and TRBJ1-2; TRBD1 agrees at 8 bases. The CDR3 is made up of 14 amino acids. V lost 4 bases, J lost 7 bases, and 8 bases stayed unmatched.

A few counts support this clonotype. This CDR3 is CASTKGTGSRRGYTF. The DNA of the CDR3 is TGTGCCAGCACAAAGGGAACTGGCTCAAGGCGTGGCTACACCTTC. V and J are TRBV6-1 and TRBJ1-2; D gene unclear. CDR1 is MNHNS and CDR2 is SASEGT in the germline V gene. The CDR3 is made up of 15 amino acids. Trimming took 7 bases from V and 7 from J, leaving 22 bases between them.

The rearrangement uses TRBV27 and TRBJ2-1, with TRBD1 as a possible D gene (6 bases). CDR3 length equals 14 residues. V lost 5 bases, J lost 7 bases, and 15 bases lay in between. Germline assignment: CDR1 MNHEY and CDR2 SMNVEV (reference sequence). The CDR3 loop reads CASSLQGNWNEQFF. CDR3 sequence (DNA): TGTGCCAGCAGTCTACAGGGAAATTGGAATGAGCAGTTCTTC.

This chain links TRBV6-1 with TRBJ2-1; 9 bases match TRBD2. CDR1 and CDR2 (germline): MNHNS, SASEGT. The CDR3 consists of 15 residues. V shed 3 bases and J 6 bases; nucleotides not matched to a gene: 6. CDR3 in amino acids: CASSELAGLRNEQFF. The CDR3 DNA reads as TGTGCCAGCAGTGAGCTAGCGGGGCTACGCAATGAGCAGTTCTTC.

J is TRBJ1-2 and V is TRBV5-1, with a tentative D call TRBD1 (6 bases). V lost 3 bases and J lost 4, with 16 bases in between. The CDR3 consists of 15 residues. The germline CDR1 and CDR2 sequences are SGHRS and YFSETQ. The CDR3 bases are TGCGCCAGCAGCTATTCAGGAGGGGGTAGCTATGGCTACACCTTC. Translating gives CASSYSGGGSYGYTF. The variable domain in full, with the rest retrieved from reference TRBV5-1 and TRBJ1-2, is KAGVTQTPRYLIKTRGQQVTLSCSPISGHRSVSWYQQTPGQGLQFLFEYFSETQRNKGNFPGRFSGRQFSNSRSEMNVSTLELGDSALYLCASSYSGGGSYGYTFGSGTRLTVV.

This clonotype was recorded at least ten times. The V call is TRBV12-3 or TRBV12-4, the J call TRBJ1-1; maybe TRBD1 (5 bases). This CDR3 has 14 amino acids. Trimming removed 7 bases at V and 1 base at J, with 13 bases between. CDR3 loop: CASTLGHSNTEAFF. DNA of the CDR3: TGTGCCAGCACCTTGGGGCACTCGAACACTGAAGCTTTCTTT.

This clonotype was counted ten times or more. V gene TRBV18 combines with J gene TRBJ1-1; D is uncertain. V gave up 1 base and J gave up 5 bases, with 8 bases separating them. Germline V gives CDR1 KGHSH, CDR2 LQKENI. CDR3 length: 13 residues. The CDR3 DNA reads TGTGCCAGCTCACCACAGGGAGAGACTGAAGCTTTCTTT. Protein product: CASSPQGETEAFF.

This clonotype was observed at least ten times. For the CDR3, the DNA is TGTGCCAGCAGCCAACCCGGGACGAACGTCTACGAGCAGTACTTC. As protein: CASSQPGTNVYEQYF. The rearrangement links TRBV3-1 to TRBJ2-7; tentatively, D is TRBD1 or TRBD2 (5 bases each). CDR3 length: 15 residues. CDR1 is LGHDT, CDR2 YNNKEL, per germline (reference sequence). V lost 2 bases, J lost 3 bases, and 14 bases lay in between.